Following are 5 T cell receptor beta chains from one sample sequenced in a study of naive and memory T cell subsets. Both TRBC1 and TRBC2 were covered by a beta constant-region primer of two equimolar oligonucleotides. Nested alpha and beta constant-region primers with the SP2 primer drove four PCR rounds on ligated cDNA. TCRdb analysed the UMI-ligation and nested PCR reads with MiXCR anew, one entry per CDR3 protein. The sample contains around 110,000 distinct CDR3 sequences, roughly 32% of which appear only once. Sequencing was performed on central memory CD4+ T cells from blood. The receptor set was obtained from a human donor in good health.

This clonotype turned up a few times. The DNA for the CDR3 is TGTGCCACCAGTGCCTTAGGGGGCGCAGGCAATGAGCAGTTCTTC. This codes for CATSALGGAGNEQFF. The gene calls are TRBV24-1 and TRBJ2-1; 7 nucleotides align to TRBD1. CDR3 length equals 15 residues. The V gene end was trimmed by 5 bases and the J gene end by 6 bases; junction bases not matched to a gene: 9. The germline V gene encodes CDR1 KGHDR and CDR2 SFDVKD.

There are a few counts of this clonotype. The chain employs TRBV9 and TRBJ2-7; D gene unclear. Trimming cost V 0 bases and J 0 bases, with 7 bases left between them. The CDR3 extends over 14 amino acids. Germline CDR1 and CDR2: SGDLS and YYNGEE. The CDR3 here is CASSVAEPSYEQYF. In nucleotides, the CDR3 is TGTGCCAGCAGCGTAGCGGAACCCTCCTACGAGCAGTACTTC.

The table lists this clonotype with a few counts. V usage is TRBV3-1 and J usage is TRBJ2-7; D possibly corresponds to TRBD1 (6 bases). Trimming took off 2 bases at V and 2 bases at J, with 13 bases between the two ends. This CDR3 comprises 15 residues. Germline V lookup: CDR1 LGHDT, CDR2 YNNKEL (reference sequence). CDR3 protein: CASSQYRQAPYEQYF. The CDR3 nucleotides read TGTGCCAGCAGCCAATACCGACAGGCTCCCTACGAGCAGTACTTC.

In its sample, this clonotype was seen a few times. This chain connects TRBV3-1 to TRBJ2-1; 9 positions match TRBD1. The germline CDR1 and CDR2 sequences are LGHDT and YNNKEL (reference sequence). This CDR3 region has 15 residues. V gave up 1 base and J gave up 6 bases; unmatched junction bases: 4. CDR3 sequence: CASSQAWTGVNEQFF. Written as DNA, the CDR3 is TGTGCCAGCAGCCAAGCCTGGACAGGGGTCAATGAGCAGTTCTTC.

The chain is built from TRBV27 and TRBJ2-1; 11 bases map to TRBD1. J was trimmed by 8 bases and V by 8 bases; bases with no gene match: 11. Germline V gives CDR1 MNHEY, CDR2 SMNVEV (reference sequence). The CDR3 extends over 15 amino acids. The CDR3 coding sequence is TGTGCCAGCGGACTTCAGCGGGACAGGGGGGATGAGCAGTTCTTC. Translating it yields CASGLQRDRGDEQFF.